These T cell receptor beta chains were read from a single sample in a study of T-cell memory formation after mild COVID-19. TCRdb re-analysed the 5' RACE reads in MiXCR, keeping a single row per CDR3 protein. The table lists 200,000 to 250,000 distinct CDR3 sequences, over 7.5% of them singletons. The sample consisted of PBMCs or a T cell subset sorted from them (not recorded which). These receptors were collected from a man younger than 35 who had mild COVID-19 (a few samples of this study predate the infection). Cell type and time point are not known. CDR3s include the opening cysteine and the closing phenylalanine or tryptophan. The D gene is left open where the match is weak. Rows may omit the clone size; those that give it use once, few, many or a size class.

TRBJ1-1 TRBV20-1 few - CSARFHRVMNTEAFF TGCAGTGCTAGATTCCACAGGGTGATGAACACTGAAGCTTTCTTT
TRBJ1-6 TRBV7-2 - - CASSFGGRDSPLHF TGTGCCAGCAGCTTCGGCGGTAGAGATTCACCCCTCCACTTT
TRBJ1-5 TRBV20-1 many - CSATEWGRLGTDGPQHF TGCAGTGCTACCGAGTGGGGGAGACTCGGGACGGACGGGCCCCAGCATTTT
TRBJ1-4 TRBV6-5 - - CASTRGRGNEKLFF TGTGCCAGCACCCGAGGCAGGGGTAATGAAAAACTGTTTTTT
TRBJ2-7 TRBV7-9 - TRBD1 CASSLTLHGQEKQYF TGTGCCAGCAGCTTGACGCTGCACGGACAGGAGAAGCAGTACTTC
TRBJ2-3 TRBV4-3 - - CASSQARGAFTDTQYF TGCGCCAGCAGCCAAGCCCGGGGGGCTTTCACAGATACGCAGTATTTT
TRBJ2-7 TRBV12-3/TRBV12-4 few TRBD1 CASSLETGGVDEQYF TGTGCCAGCAGTTTAGAGACAGGGGGGGTTGACGAGCAGTACTTC
TRBJ1-1 TRBV14 many - CASSWARDTEAFF TGTGCCAGCAGCTGGGCCCGGGACACTGAAGCTTTCTTT
TRBJ1-2 TRBV5-1 many - CASSSAGDGGYTF TGCGCCAGCAGCTCCGCAGGGGACGGGGGCTACACCTTC
TRBJ2-1 TRBV10-3 - - CAISETGSYNEQFF TGTGCCATCAGTGAAACAGGGAGCTACAATGAGCAGTTCTTC
TRBJ1-5 TRBV10-3 - TRBD1 CAMQGARVQPQHF TGTGCCATGCAGGGGGCGCGGGTTCAGCCCCAGCATTTT
TRBJ2-3 TRBV7-2 - - CASRRTDTQYF TGTGCCAGCAGGCGGACAGATACGCAGTATTTT
TRBJ1-5 TRBV5-6 once TRBD1 CASSLWDSGSRPQHF TGTGCCAGCAGCTTATGGGACAGTGGGTCCCGGCCCCAGCATTTT
TRBJ2-5 TRBV5-6 few TRBD1 CASRPGQGKGETQYF TGTGCCAGCAGACCCGGACAGGGGAAAGGGGAGACCCAGTACTTC
TRBJ2-1 TRBV19 many - CASSIPPNEQFF TGTGCCAGTAGTATTCCCCCGAATGAGCAGTTCTTC